This TCR beta chain was sequenced in a study of blood T cell repertoires in COVID-19. About the research overall: The United States, Italy and Spain provided the acute and convalescent COVID-19 samples. Nucleic acid was either cDNA or gDNA, and it came from T cells, B-cell-depleted T cells, or PBMCs.

As handled by the study authors: Nucleated cell number was recorded as an estimate derived from reference gene primer amplification. The repertoire was sequenced with immunoSEQ multiplex PCR; TCRdb's copy has only in-frame clones and lacks some. V, J and clone size reflect that table, while D and trimming were determined from the DNA. This sample carries a few hundred thousand clones, less than 85% of them seen once, and the ten largest clones take roughly 3.1%. V was pared by 0 bases and J by 6 bases, with 9 bases between. This CDR3 comprises 15 residues. Germline V gene data show CDR1 as MNHEY and CDR2 as SMNVEV (reference sequence).

This receptor was obtained from a woman younger than 35 with acute or convalescent COVID-19. Material for sequencing was peripheral blood. The chain links TRBV27 to TRBJ1-6, with D unclear. CDR3 amino acids: CASSLSIAGNSPLHF. The CDR3 DNA follows: TGTGCCAGCAGTTTATCGATAGCGGGTAATTCACCCCTCCACTTT.